This T cell receptor beta chain originates from a study of Ad26.COV2.S vaccination and SARS-CoV-2 variants. Specified treatment: around 19 received Ad26.COV2.S at low or high dose, single or two shots; roughly five received placebo; per-sample allocation not given. Samples analyzed were those drawn on day 63 after the first vaccine or placebo injection. Its platform was an Ad26 vector, and its expressed antigen was Wuhan-strain SARS-CoV-2 spike. Method: immunoSEQ multiplex PCR; TCRdb's copy keeps in-frame clones and lacks some. This table has roughly 380,000 clones, around 87% appearing once. Trimming cost V 3 bases and J 6 bases, with 9 bases left between them. The CDR3 is made up of 12 amino acids. Germline lookup yields CDR1 MGHDK and CDR2 SYGVNS.

The sequence was collected from a person between 18 and 65 years old who received the Ad26.COV2.S COVID-19 vaccine or a placebo. The chain has TRBV25-1 and TRBJ2-7; D might be TRBD1 (6 bases). The sample was peripheral blood, taken in a trial of Ad26.COV2.S vaccine versus placebo. CDR3 residues: CASSDQGSEQYF. The DNA for the CDR3 is TGTGCCAGCAGTGATCAGGGGAGCGAGCAGTACTTC.